This T cell receptor beta chain was recorded in a study of blood T cell repertoires in COVID-19. The overall study: Material from acute and convalescent COVID-19 was sourced from the United States, Italy and Spain.

The germline V gene has CDR1 SEHNR and CDR2 FQNEAQ (reference sequence). V lost 5 bases, J lost 10 bases, and 18 bases lay in between. There are 14 residues in the CDR3. How the authors handled the data: Estimates of nucleated cell counts were drawn from the amplification of reference gene primers. TCRdb's table, derived via immunoSEQ multiplex PCR, lists solely in-frame clones and lacks some. Clone size and V and J calls were adopted from that table, with D and trimming inferred from the DNA. The data contain about 280,000 clones, approximately 85% of them seen just once; the ten biggest clones take up 4.5% to 5.5%.

The material sequenced was peripheral blood. This sequence joins TRBV7-9 and TRBJ2-1, with D possibly being TRBD1 (6 bases). This TCR was sampled from a man aged 45-60 years with active or convalescent COVID-19. The CDR3 DNA sequence: TGTGCCAGCAGCCCCATAAGTAGAGGACAGGAGCAGTTCTTC. Its translation is CASSPISRGQEQFF.